These 9 T cell receptor beta chains came from one sample sequenced in a study of control samples from healthy donors and cancer patients. The method was immunoSEQ multiplex PCR; TCRdb's version includes in-frame clones alone and lacks a portion of them. The repertoire holds under 80,000 clones, 80% to 95% seen once, with around 1.3% in the top ten. Sequencing input: PBMCs. The receptors were gathered from a woman in her thirties or forties with lung cancer.

The V and J genes are TRBV11-3 and TRBJ2-2; possibly TRBD1 for D (6 bases). V shed 2 bases and J shed 6 bases, with 13 bases lying between them. The germline gives CDR1 SGHNT, CDR2 YENEEA. This CDR3 has 15 amino acids. In DNA, the CDR3 is TGTGCCAGCAGCTTATACTACAGGGCCGCCGGGGAGCTGTTTTTT. As protein: CASSLYYRAAGELFF.

The chain employs TRBV28 and TRBJ1-5; D gene unclear. Deletions cut 5 bases from V and 0 bases from J, with 29 bases between. Germline loops: CDR1 MDHEN, CDR2 SYDVKM. The CDR3 contains 21 residues. The DNA of the CDR3 is TGTGCCAGCAGTCCCATCCCGTGGGCTATAAACGATCCTAATAGCAATCAGCCCCAGCATTTT. Translation gives CASSPIPWAINDPNSNQPQHF.

V gene TRBV5-1 combines with J gene TRBJ2-1; 11 bases are a match to TRBD2. The V gene end was trimmed by 1 base and the J gene end by 9 bases; junction bases not matched to a gene: 15. CDR1 is SGHRS, CDR2 YFSETQ, per germline. CDR3 length: 18 residues. The CDR3 here is CASSLYLLAGVSGTEQFF. The CDR3 coding sequence is TGCGCCAGCAGCTTGTACTTACTAGCGGGGGTGAGCGGTACTGAGCAGTTCTTC.

This CDR3 is CASSAEGRGSYNSPLHF. In DNA form, the CDR3 reads TGTGCCAGCAGTGCGGAGGGTAGGGGTTCCTATAATTCACCCCTCCACTTT. The chain links TRBV2 to TRBJ1-6, with a weak D call TRBD1 (5 bases). The germline gives CDR1 SNHLY, CDR2 FYNNEI. V lost 4 bases and J 1 base, leaving 14 bases between the germline ends. CDR3 size: 17 residues.

The chain employs TRBV28 and TRBJ2-2; D could derive from TRBD1 or TRBD2 (5 bases each). This CDR3 comprises 18 residues. CDR1 is MDHEN, CDR2 SYDVKM, per germline. The V and J ends lost 4 bases and 0 bases respectively, with 18 bases between them. For the CDR3, the DNA is TGTGCCAGCAGTTCCCCCGGGACCCCGTCTTCGAACACCGGGGAGCTGTTTTTT. This encodes CASSSPGTPSSNTGELFF.

CDR3 coding DNA: TGTGCCAGCAGCACACTAGCGGGGGAATCCGAGCAGTACTTC. Protein product: CASSTLAGESEQYF. This chain connects TRBV27 to TRBJ2-7; 11 bases agree with TRBD2. J lost 6 bases, V lost 6 bases, and 7 bases had no gene match. The CDR3 is 14 residues long. Germline assignment: CDR1 MNHEY and CDR2 SMNVEV (reference sequence).

The rearrangement uses TRBV9 and TRBJ2-7; the D call may be TRBD1 or TRBD2 (5 bases each). This CDR3 spans 14 amino acids. The V and J ends lost 0 bases and 6 bases respectively, with 13 bases between them. Germline V gene data show CDR1 as SGDLS and CDR2 as YYNGEE. The CDR3 here is CASSVEGSGTEQYF. CDR3 DNA: TGTGCCAGCAGCGTAGAGGGCTCGGGGACCGAGCAGTACTTC.

The chain uses TRBV20-1 and TRBJ2-1; 10 bases line up with TRBD2. CDR1 and CDR2 (germline): DFQATT, SNEGSKA (reference sequence). Trimming removed 3 bases from V and 5 bases from J; junction bases left unmatched: 7. CDR3 length equals 15 residues. The CDR3 DNA is TGCAGTGCTAGTGGTCTAGCGGGGGATAACAATGAGCAGTTCTTC. Protein sequence: CSASGLAGDNNEQFF.

J is TRBJ2-3 and V is TRBV5-1, with D perhaps TRBD1 (6 bases). This CDR3 spans 16 amino acids. Germline loops: CDR1 SGHRS, CDR2 YFSETQ. Trimming removed 4 bases at V and 3 bases at J, with 18 bases between. CDR3 coding DNA: TGCGCCAGCAGCCCATGGGACCGGGACAATACAGATACGCAGTATTTT. Protein product: CASSPWDRDNTDTQYF.